The clone carrying this T cell receptor beta chain occurred a few times. A process of 5'RACE template switching, which added a universal primer site and UMIs, was used to make TCR cDNA. TCRdb re-called the 5' RACE reads through MiXCR, storing one row per CDR3 protein. In the table there are 500,000 to 650,000 distinct CDR3 sequences, approximately 13% of which are singletons. This sample is part of a study of T cells after yellow fever vaccination. Study details: Preparation used SMART-Seq v4 Ultra Low Input for the low-cell-number fractions.

Per the germline V gene, CDR1 is SGHDT and CDR2 is YYEEEE. Trimming stripped 1 base from V and 3 bases from J, with 10 bases between. There are 14 residues in the CDR3. The chain carries TRBV5-6 and TRBJ2-5; D perhaps matches TRBD2 (5 bases). Specimen: PBMCs, collected on the day of the yellow fever booster vaccination. The clonotype was recovered from a man aged 25-40 years who received the YFV17D yellow fever vaccine. This CDR3 is CASSLRGLKETQYF. DNA of the CDR3: TGTGCCAGCAGCTTGAGAGGACTCAAAGAGACCCAGTACTTC.